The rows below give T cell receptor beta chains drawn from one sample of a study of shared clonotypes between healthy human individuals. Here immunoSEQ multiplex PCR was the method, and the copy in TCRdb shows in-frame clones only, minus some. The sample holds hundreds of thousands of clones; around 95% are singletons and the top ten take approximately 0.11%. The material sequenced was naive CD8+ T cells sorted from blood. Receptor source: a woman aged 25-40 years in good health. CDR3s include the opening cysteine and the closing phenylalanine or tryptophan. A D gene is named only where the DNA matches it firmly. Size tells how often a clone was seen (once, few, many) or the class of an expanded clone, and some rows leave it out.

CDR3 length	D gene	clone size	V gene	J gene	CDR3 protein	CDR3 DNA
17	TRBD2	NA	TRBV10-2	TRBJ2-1	CASSEASGRLSYNEQFF	TGCGCCAGCAGTGAGGCTAGCGGGAGGCTATCCTACAATGAGCAGTTCTTC
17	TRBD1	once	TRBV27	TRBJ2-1	CASSLILGTGPYNEQFF	TGTGCCAGCAGTTTAATCCTTGGGACAGGGCCCTACAATGAGCAGTTCTTC
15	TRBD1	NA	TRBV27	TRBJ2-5	CASSGQGMGGETQYF	TGTGCCAGCAGTGGACAGGGTATGGGGGGAGAGACCCAGTACTTC
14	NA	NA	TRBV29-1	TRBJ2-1	CSVPPGTRNNEQFF	TGCAGCGTGCCCCCTGGGACCAGAAACAATGAGCAGTTCTTC
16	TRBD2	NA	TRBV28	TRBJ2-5	CASSTLLAGKTETQYF	TGTGCCAGCAGTACCCTCCTAGCGGGAAAGACCGAGACCCAGTACTTC
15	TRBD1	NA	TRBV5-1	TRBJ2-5	CASSQTGTGQETQYF	TGCGCCAGCAGCCAGACCGGGACAGGCCAAGAGACCCAGTACTTC
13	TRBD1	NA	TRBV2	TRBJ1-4	CASKARGAEKLFF	TGTGCCAGCAAAGCCAGGGGGGCGGAAAAACTGTTTTTT
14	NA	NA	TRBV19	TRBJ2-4	CATMDLLAKNIQYF	TGTGCCACCATGGACCTCCTAGCCAAAAACATTCAGTACTTC
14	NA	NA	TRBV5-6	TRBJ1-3	CASSLDRDGNTIYF	TGTGCCAGCAGCTTGGATAGGGATGGAAACACCATATATTTT
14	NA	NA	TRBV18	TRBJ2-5	CASSPPTSQETQYF	TGTGCCAGCTCACCACCAACTAGTCAGGAGACCCAGTACTTC
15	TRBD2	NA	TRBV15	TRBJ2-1	CATSSIAGGLHEQFF	TGTGCCACCAGCAGCATAGCGGGAGGGTTACATGAGCAGTTCTTC
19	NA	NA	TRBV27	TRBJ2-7	CASSLKGLSVPSLPYEQYF	TGTGCCAGCAGTTTGAAGGGGCTTTCGGTGCCTAGCCTCCCCTACGAGCAGTACTTC
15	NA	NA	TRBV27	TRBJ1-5	CASSPGDLSNQPQHF	TGTGCCAGCAGTCCTGGGGACTTGAGCAATCAGCCCCAGCATTTT
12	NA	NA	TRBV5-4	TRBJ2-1	CASSLSGNEQFF	TGTGCCAGCAGCTTGAGTGGCAATGAGCAGTTCTTC
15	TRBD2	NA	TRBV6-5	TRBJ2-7	CASRLGLAEDYEQYF	TGTGCCAGCAGATTGGGACTAGCGGAAGACTACGAGCAGTACTTC
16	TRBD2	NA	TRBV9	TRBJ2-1	CASSGIAGGPLNEQFF	TGTGCCAGCAGCGGAATAGCGGGAGGGCCATTGAATGAGCAGTTCTTC
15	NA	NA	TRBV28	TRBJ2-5	CASRLGHPYQETQYF	TGTGCCAGCAGACTGGGACACCCGTACCAAGAGACCCAGTACTTC
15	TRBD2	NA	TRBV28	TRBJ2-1	CASSLASGEGNEQFF	TGTGCCAGCAGTTTGGCTAGCGGGGAGGGAAATGAGCAGTTCTTC
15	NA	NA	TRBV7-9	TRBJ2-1	CASSLAGLSYNEQFF	TGTGCCAGCAGCTTAGCGGGACTCTCCTACAATGAGCAGTTCTTC
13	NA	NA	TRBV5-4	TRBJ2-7	CASSPTGSYEQYF	TGTGCCAGCAGCCCGACGGGGTCCTACGAGCAGTACTTC
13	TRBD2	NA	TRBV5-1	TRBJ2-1	CASNYREGNEQFF	TGCGCCAGCAATTACCGGGAGGGAAATGAGCAGTTCTTC
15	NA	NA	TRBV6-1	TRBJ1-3	CASSEFPGSGNTIYF	TGTGCCAGCAGTGAATTTCCGGGTTCCGGAAACACCATATATTTT
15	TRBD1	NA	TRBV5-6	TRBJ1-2	CASITLQGPNYGYTF	TGTGCCAGCATCACGCTACAGGGGCCAAACTATGGCTACACCTTC
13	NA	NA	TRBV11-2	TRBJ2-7	CASSSGLDYEQYF	TGTGCCAGCAGCTCCGGACTCGACTACGAGCAGTACTTC